This TCR beta chain was identified during a study of tumor-infiltrating lymphocytes in primary liver carcinoma. Study information: Tumors were staged T1-T3 N0M0 and measured about 4.2 to 10 cm across.

As for this clonotype: Relative to the germline gene, one junction end is altered; a read error may explain this.

CDR3 length: 15 residues. The germline gives CDR1 DFQATT, CDR2 SNEGSKA (reference sequence). Production of TCR beta cDNA used 400 to 600 ng total RNA together with a constant-region primer. Three rounds of nested multiplex PCR with slightly modified ARM-PCR produced TCR beta libraries. PCR rounds one and two used TRBV1-TRBV30 forward primers with a C-beta reverse primer for around 9 cycles each. TCRdb redid the calling of the multiplex PCR reads with MiXCR, one entry per CDR3 protein. The data hold 90,000 to 140,000 distinct CDR3 sequences, with around 84% observed a single time. Starting material for RNA and DNA co-extraction consisted of roughly 19-34 mg of unsorted bulk tissue.

The sample consisted of liver tumor tissue from sampling region 3. Subset described: tumor region T3, left-lateral pole. This clonotype was sampled from a man aged 35 to 55 with primary liver carcinoma and hepatitis B virus infection. The chain recombines TRBV20-1 with TRBJ2-5; a possible D gene is TRBD2 (5 bases). In nucleotides, the CDR3 is TGCAGTGTTAGAGATGGTAATAGCGAGAGGGAGACCCAGTACTTC. It translates to CSVRDGNSERETQYF.